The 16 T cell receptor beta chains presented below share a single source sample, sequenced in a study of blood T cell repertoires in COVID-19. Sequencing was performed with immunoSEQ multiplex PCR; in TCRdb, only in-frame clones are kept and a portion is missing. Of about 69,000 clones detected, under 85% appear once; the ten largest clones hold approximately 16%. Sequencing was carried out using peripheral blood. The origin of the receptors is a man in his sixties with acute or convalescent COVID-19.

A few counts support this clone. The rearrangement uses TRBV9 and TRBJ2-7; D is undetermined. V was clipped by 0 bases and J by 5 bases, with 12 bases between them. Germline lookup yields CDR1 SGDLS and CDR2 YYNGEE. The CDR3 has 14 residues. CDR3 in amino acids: CASSVANTINEQYF. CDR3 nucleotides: TGTGCCAGCAGCGTAGCCAACACGATCAACGAGCAGTACTTC.

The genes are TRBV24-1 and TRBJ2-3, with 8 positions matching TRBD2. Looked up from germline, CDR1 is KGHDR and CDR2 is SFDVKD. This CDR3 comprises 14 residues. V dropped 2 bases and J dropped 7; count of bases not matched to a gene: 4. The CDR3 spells CATSDSGTSYTQYF. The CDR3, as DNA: TGTGCCACCAGTGATTCCGGGACTAGTTATACGCAGTATTTT.

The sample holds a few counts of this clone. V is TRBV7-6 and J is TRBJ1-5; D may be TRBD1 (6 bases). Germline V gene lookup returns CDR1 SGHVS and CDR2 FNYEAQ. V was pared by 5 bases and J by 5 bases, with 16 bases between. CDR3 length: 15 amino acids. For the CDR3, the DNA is TGTGCCAGCAGCCCGCGCTTGGGGGCTGATCAGCCCCAGCATTTT. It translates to CASSPRLGADQPQHF.

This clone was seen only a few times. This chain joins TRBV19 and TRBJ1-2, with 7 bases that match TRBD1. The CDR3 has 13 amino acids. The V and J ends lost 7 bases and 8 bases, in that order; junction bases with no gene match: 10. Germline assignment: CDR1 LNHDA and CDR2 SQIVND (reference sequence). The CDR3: CASTGNRDSGYTF. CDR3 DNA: TGTGCCAGTACCGGAAACCGGGACAGCGGCTACACCTTC.

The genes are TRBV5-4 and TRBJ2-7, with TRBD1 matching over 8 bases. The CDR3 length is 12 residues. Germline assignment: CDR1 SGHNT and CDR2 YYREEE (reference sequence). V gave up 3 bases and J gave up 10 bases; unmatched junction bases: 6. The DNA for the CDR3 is TGTGCCAGCAGCTCAACAGGGGGAGAACAGTACTTC. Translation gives CASSSTGGEQYF.

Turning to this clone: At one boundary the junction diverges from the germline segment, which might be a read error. In DNA form, the CDR3 reads TGTGCTAGCAGCTTAGAACCGGGACACAAGAATTCACCCCTCCACTTT. Protein: CASSLEPGHKNSPLHF. The chain employs TRBV7-7 and TRBJ1-6; D might be TRBD1 (6 bases). The CDR3 is 16 amino acids. CDR1 and CDR2 (germline): SSHAT, FNYEAQ (reference sequence).

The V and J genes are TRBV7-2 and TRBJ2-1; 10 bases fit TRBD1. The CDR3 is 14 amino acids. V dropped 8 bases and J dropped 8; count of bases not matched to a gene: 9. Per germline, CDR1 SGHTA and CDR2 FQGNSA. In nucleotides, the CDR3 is TGTGCCAGCGGCAGGGACAGGGGCCGAGATGAGCAGTTCTTC. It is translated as CASGRDRGRDEQFF.

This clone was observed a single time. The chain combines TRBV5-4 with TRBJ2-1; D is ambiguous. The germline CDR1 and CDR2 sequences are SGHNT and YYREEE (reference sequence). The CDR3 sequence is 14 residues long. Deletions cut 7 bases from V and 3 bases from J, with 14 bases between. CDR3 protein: CASGNSPRYNEQFF. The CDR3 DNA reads TGTGCCAGCGGTAACAGTCCCCGCTACAATGAGCAGTTCTTC. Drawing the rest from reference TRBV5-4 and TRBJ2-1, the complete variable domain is ETGVTQSPTHLIKTRGQQVTLRCSSQSGHNTVSWYQQALGQGPQFIFQYYREEENGRGNFPPRFSGLQFPNYSSELNVNALELDDSALYLCASGNSPRYNEQFFGPGTRLTVL.

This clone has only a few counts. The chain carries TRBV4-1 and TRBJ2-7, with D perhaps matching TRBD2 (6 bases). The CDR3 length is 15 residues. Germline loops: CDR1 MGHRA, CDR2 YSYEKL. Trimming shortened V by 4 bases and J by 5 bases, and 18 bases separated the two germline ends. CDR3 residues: CASSLGATGEHEQYF. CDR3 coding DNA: TGCGCCAGCAGCCTAGGGGCCACGGGGGAGCACGAGCAGTACTTC.

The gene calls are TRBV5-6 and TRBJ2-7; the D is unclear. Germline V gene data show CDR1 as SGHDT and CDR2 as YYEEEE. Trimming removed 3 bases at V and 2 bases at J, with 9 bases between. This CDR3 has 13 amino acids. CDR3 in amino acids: CASSWAIPYEQYF. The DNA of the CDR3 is TGTGCCAGCAGCTGGGCAATTCCCTACGAGCAGTACTTC. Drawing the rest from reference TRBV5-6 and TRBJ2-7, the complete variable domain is DAGVTQSPTHLIKTRGQQVTLRCSPKSGHDTVSWYQQALGQGPQFIFQYYEEEERQRGNFPDRFSGHQFPNYSSELNVNALLLGDSALYLCASSWAIPYEQYFGPGTRLTVT.

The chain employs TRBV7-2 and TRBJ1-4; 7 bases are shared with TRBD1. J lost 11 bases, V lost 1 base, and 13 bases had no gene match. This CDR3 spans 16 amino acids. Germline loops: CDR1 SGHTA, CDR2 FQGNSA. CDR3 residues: CASSLGVGTGEWKLFF. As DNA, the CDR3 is TGTGCCAGCAGCTTAGGTGTCGGAACAGGGGAATGGAAACTGTTTTTT.

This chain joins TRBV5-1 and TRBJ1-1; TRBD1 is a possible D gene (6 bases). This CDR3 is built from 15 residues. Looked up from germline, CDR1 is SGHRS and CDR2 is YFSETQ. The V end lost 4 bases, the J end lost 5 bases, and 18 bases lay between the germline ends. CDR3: CASSPEGGEGTEAFF. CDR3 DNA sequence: TGCGCCAGCAGCCCCGAGGGGGGGGAAGGAACTGAAGCTTTCTTT.

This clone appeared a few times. DNA of the CDR3: TGTGCCAGCAGCGTAGACGGGGGGGCCGAGCAGTACTTC. Its protein product is CASSVDGGAEQYF. V gene TRBV9 combines with J gene TRBJ2-7; 8 positions agree with TRBD2. The germline gives CDR1 SGDLS, CDR2 YYNGEE. The CDR3 loop spans 13 amino acids. Trimming took 0 bases from V and 6 from J; bases not matched to a gene: 2.

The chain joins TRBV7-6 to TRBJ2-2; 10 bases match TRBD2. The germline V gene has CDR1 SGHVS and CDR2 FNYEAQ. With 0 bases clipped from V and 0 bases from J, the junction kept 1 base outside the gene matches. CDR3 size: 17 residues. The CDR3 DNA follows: TGTGCCAGCAGCTTAGCCACTAGCGGGGCGAACACCGGGGAGCTGTTTTTT. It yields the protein CASSLATSGANTGELFF.

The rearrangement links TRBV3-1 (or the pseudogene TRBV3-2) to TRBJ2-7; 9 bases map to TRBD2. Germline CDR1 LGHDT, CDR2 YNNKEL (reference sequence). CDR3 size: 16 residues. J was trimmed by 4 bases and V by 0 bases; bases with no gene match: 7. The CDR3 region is CASSQDVSGGPYEQYF. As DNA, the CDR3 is TGTGCCAGCAGCCAAGATGTAAGCGGGGGGCCTTACGAGCAGTACTTC.

In DNA form, the CDR3 reads TGTGCCATCAGGAAACAGGGGATCGGCACCGGGGAGCTGTTTTTT. Translated: CAIRKQGIGTGELFF. The rearrangement joins TRBV10-3 to TRBJ2-2, with 7 bases fitting TRBD1. The CDR3 runs to 15 residues. CDR1 is ENHRY and CDR2 is SYGVKD in the germline V gene. With V trimmed by 6 bases and J by 4 bases, 8 bases remained unmatched.